Shown below are 29 T cell receptor beta chains from a single sample sequenced in a study of T-cell reconstitution after alpha-beta-depleted transplantation in children. A library of TCRbeta sequences, prepared with unique molecular identifiers, was generated. TCRdb re-called the PCR reads through MiXCR, storing one row per CDR3 protein. The sample lists about 540,000 distinct CDR3 sequences, approximately 16% seen once, with about 3.1% in the top ten. The specimen was PBMCs from the stem cell graft donor, collected from the stem cell graft. The source of these receptors is a human donor who donated a stem cell graft to a child with acute lymphoblastic leukemia.

This clonotype has just a few counts. V is TRBV5-1 and J is TRBJ1-1; D is uncertain. Per the germline V gene, CDR1 is SGHRS and CDR2 is YFSETQ. CDR3 length: 13 residues. The V end was cut by 7 bases, the J end by 4 bases, with 14 bases between. The CDR3 DNA is TGCGCCAGCGCTCGGATAGAGAGCACTGAAGCTTTCTTT. Amino acid sequence: CASARIESTEAFF.

This clonotype has a handful of counts. The genes are TRBV12-3 or TRBV12-4 and TRBJ2-3, with 11 bases that match TRBD2. The CDR3 is 13 amino acids. With V trimmed by 5 bases and J by 9 bases, 4 bases remained unmatched. CDR3 region: CASSDSGRETQYF. The CDR3, as DNA: TGTGCCAGCAGTGATAGCGGGAGGGAGACGCAGTATTTT.

The genes are TRBV7-9 and TRBJ1-1; TRBD1 agrees at 8 bases. The junction had 8 bases not matched to a gene; V was cut back by 5 bases and J by 3 bases. The CDR3 consists of 15 residues. Germline V lookup: CDR1 SEHNR, CDR2 FQNEAQ (reference sequence). CDR3 in DNA: TGTGCCAGCAGCCCGGCAGGGGGCTTGGACACTGAAGCTTTCTTT. Its translation is CASSPAGGLDTEAFF.

This clonotype was seen a handful of times. The chain joins TRBV18 to TRBJ2-7; a possible D gene is TRBD2 (5 bases). CDR1 and CDR2 (germline): KGHSH, LQKENI. Trimming took 4 bases from V and 6 from J, leaving 19 bases between them. This CDR3 is built from 15 residues. The CDR3 nucleotides read TGTGCCAGCTCACGAAGGACTGTAAGCACGGCCGAGCAGTACTTC. Encoded protein: CASSRRTVSTAEQYF.

This clonotype was counted only a few times. The chain couples TRBV11-1 to TRBJ1-2, with TRBD1 matching over 7 bases. Looked up from germline, CDR1 is SGHAT and CDR2 is FQDESV (reference sequence). V lost 5 bases and J lost 0; bases outside the gene matches: 9. The CDR3 spans 16 residues. The CDR3 here is CASSLAGTVSNYGYTF. CDR3 DNA: TGTGCCAGCAGCCTGGCCGGGACAGTCTCTAACTATGGCTACACCTTC.

This chain links TRBV2 with TRBJ2-1, with TRBD2 identical over 11 bases. V dropped 4 bases and J dropped 0; count of bases not matched to a gene: 5. Germline V gene lookup returns CDR1 SNHLY and CDR2 FYNNEI. CDR3 length: 17 residues. The CDR3 sequence: CASSGSSGRYSYNEQFF. The CDR3 bases are TGTGCCAGCAGTGGGTCTAGCGGGAGGTACTCCTACAATGAGCAGTTCTTC.

The chain is built from TRBV25-1 and TRBJ2-1; D remains ambiguous. V dropped 0 bases and J dropped 1 base, with 10 bases sitting between them. The CDR3 runs 16 residues. Germline V gene sequence: CDR1 MGHDK, CDR2 SYGVNS. CDR3 DNA sequence: TGTGCCAGCAGTGAATATGGGGTTGGGTCCTACAATGAGCAGTTCTTC. Translation: CASSEYGVGSYNEQFF.

This clonotype was detected a few times. The gene calls are TRBV7-9 and TRBJ2-5; no clear D gene. Germline-derived CDR1 and CDR2 are SEHNR and FQNEAQ (reference sequence). Between the trimmed V and J ends, which lost 1 base and 5 bases, there was a span of 14 bases. CDR3 size: 15 residues. Here the CDR3 DNA reads TGTGCCAGCAGCTTAGGGGTAAAGGGATTGGAGACCCAGTACTTC. It codes for CASSLGVKGLETQYF.

The chain links TRBV24-1 to TRBJ2-1; TRBD1 aligns across 9 bases. There are 15 residues in the CDR3. Germline values: CDR1 KGHDR, CDR2 SFDVKD. The V gene end was trimmed by 4 bases and the J gene end by 5 bases; junction bases not matched to a gene: 5. CDR3 residues: CATSEPGQGNNEQFF. The CDR3 DNA follows: TGTGCCACCAGTGAACCTGGACAGGGGAACAATGAGCAGTTCTTC.

CDR3 DNA sequence: TGTGCCAGCAGCCAAGTCACCCTACAGGCGCAAGAGACCCAGTACTTC. Translated: CASSQVTLQAQETQYF. V is TRBV4-2 and J is TRBJ2-5; D is possibly TRBD1 (5 bases). Germline CDR1 and CDR2: LGHNA and YNFKEQ. V lost 1 base and J 2 bases, leaving 14 bases between the germline ends. This CDR3 is built from 16 residues.

This clonotype was seen more than once but under ten times. The V gene is TRBV4-1, the J gene TRBJ2-1; 8 positions agree with TRBD2. This CDR3 is built from 17 residues. The J segment lost 2 bases and the V segment lost 2 bases, leaving 8 bases of the junction unmatched. The germline V gene has CDR1 MGHRA and CDR2 YSYEKL. For the CDR3, the DNA is TGCGCCAGCAGCCAATTTCTAGCGGGTGTCACCTACAATGAGCAGTTCTTC. This sequence encodes CASSQFLAGVTYNEQFF.

This clonotype has at least ten counts. This chain joins TRBV18 and TRBJ2-7; D is possibly TRBD2 (6 bases). The CDR3 length is 12 residues. The ends were cut back, 3 bases at V and 4 bases at J, with 7 bases in the middle. The V gene's germline CDR1 is KGHSH and CDR2 LQKENI. CDR3 DNA: TGTGCCAGCTCACCGGAGGGATACGAGCAGTACTTC. It yields the protein CASSPEGYEQYF.

The gene calls are TRBV11-2 and TRBJ1-2; possibly TRBD1 for D (5 bases). Germline V CDR1 and CDR2: SGHAT, FQNNGV. CDR3 size: 15 residues. V lost 4 bases, J lost 7 bases, and 19 bases lay in between. The CDR3 spells CASSSLRGILGGYTF. In DNA form, the CDR3 reads TGTGCCAGCAGCTCCCTCCGGGGGATCCTGGGTGGCTACACCTTC. The full variable domain, completed using reference TRBV11-2 and TRBJ1-2, is EAGVAQSPRYKIIEKRQSVAFWCNPISGHATLYWYQQILGQGPKLLIQFQNNGVVDDSQLPKDRFSAERLKGVDSTLKIQPAKLEDSAVYLCASSSLRGILGGYTFGSGTRLTVV.

The genes are TRBV7-8 and TRBJ2-6, with 7 bases matching TRBD1. This CDR3 has 17 residues. Trimming removed 6 bases from V and 0 bases from J; junction bases left unmatched: 8. CDR1 and CDR2 from the germline V gene are SGHVS and FQNEAQ. DNA for the CDR3: TGTGCCAGCAGTTACAGGGGCCCCCTCTCTGGGGCCAACGTCCTGACTTTC. Encoded protein: CASSYRGPLSGANVLTF.

V gene TRBV9 combines with J gene TRBJ2-1; 7 positions match TRBD1. The CDR3 sequence is 17 residues long. Germline trimming cut 4 bases from V and 0 bases from J; bases unmatched to any gene: 10. CDR1 is SGDLS, CDR2 YYNGEE, per germline. CDR3 bases: TGTGCCAGCAGCCATCTACAGGGGCCTACCTCCTACAATGAGCAGTTCTTC. As protein: CASSHLQGPTSYNEQFF.

This clonotype turned up a few times. The chain employs TRBV7-8 and TRBJ1-1; 7 nucleotides line up with TRBD1. The length of the CDR3 is 14 residues. CDR1 and CDR2 (germline): SGHVS, FQNEAQ. Trimming cost V 5 bases and J 5 bases; bases outside gene matches: 8. The CDR3 coding sequence is TGTGCCAGCAGCCCCGACAGGGAGGGGACTGAAGCTTTCTTT. Protein sequence: CASSPDREGTEAFF.

This chain joins TRBV20-1 and TRBJ2-4; D may be TRBD1 (5 bases). There are 14 residues in the CDR3. V shed 6 bases and J shed 3 bases, with 15 bases lying between them. Germline V gives CDR1 DFQATT, CDR2 SNEGSKA (reference sequence). This CDR3 reads CSAIQDTVKNIQYF. The DNA of the CDR3 is TGCAGTGCCATACAGGATACGGTCAAAAACATTCAGTACTTC.

The chain carries TRBV19 and TRBJ2-2; possible D gene TRBD2, 6 bases. Germline V lookup: CDR1 LNHDA, CDR2 SQIVND (reference sequence). CDR3 length: 14 amino acids. The V and J ends lost 10 bases and 3 bases respectively, with 15 bases between them. CDR3 protein: CATQGGADTGELFF. The CDR3 bases are TGTGCCACCCAGGGAGGAGCGGACACCGGGGAGCTGTTTTTT.

This clonotype has ten or more counts. CDR3 sequence (DNA): TGTGCCATCAGTGAAAGGGGAAACACCATATATTTT. Translated: CAISERGNTIYF. This chain links TRBV10-3 with TRBJ1-3; D unresolved. Trimming removed 3 bases from V and 4 bases from J, with 4 bases in between. The V gene's germline CDR1 is ENHRY and CDR2 SYGVKD. The CDR3 is made up of 12 amino acids.

The J gene is TRBJ2-2, the V gene TRBV3-1; D unresolved. The germline CDR1 and CDR2 sequences are LGHDT and YNNKEL (reference sequence). CDR3 size: 14 residues. The germline V and J ends were trimmed by 4 bases and 6 bases, with 12 bases remaining between them. CDR3 DNA sequence: TGTGCCAGCAGCCCTCAGACGCGTTCCGGGGAGCTGTTTTTT. Its translation: CASSPQTRSGELFF.

This chain links TRBV7-9 with TRBJ2-2, with TRBD2 matching 12 bases. The CDR3 totals 16 residues. V lost 5 bases, J lost 4 bases, and 5 bases stayed unmatched. Looked up from germline, CDR1 is SEHNR and CDR2 is FQNEAQ (reference sequence). CDR3 residues: CASSRWTSGITGELFF. CDR3 nucleotides: TGTGCCAGCAGCCGTTGGACTAGCGGGATCACCGGGGAGCTGTTTTTT.

This clonotype has a count of ten or more. This rearrangement joins TRBV20-1 to TRBJ1-1; D uncertain. CDR1 and CDR2 from the germline V gene are DFQATT and SNEGSKA (reference sequence). The CDR3 extends over 15 amino acids. Trimming removed 2 bases at V and 1 base at J, with 14 bases between. This CDR3 is CSARKEGLQNTEAFF. CDR3 coding DNA: TGCAGTGCTAGAAAGGAAGGACTTCAGAACACTGAAGCTTTCTTT.

V usage is TRBV14 and J usage is TRBJ2-3; D is unresolved. The ends were cut back, 2 bases at V and 14 bases at J, with 17 bases in the middle. The CDR3 is 13 residues long. Germline V CDR1 and CDR2: SGHDN, FVKESK. The CDR3 region is CASSQLAAIDLYF. DNA of the CDR3: TGTGCCAGCAGCCAACTGGCGGCCATTGATCTGTATTTT.

This clonotype was counted a few times. This chain links TRBV3-1 with TRBJ2-3; D gene unclear. The length of the CDR3 is 16 residues. V lost 0 bases and J 7 bases, leaving 17 bases between the germline ends. Germline loops: CDR1 LGHDT, CDR2 YNNKEL (reference sequence). This CDR3 reads CASSQDWAALANTQYF. The CDR3 DNA sequence: TGTGCCAGCAGCCAAGACTGGGCCGCTCTGGCCAATACGCAGTATTTT.

This clonotype was seen a handful of times. The V gene is TRBV15, the J gene TRBJ2-7; D possibly matches TRBD1 or TRBD2 (5 bases each). The CDR3 consists of 13 residues. The V gene's germline CDR1 is LNHNV and CDR2 YYDKDF (reference sequence). V shed 4 bases and J shed 3 bases, with 10 bases lying between them. The CDR3 coding sequence is TGTGCCACCAGCAAGGGACCCGTCTACGAGCAGTACTTC. The encoded protein is CATSKGPVYEQYF. Using reference TRBV15 and TRBJ2-7 for the parts outside the CDR3, the full variable domain is DAMVIQNPRYQVTQFGKPVTLSCSQTLNHNVMYWYQQKSSQAPKLLFHYYDKDFNNEADTPDNFQSRRPNTSFCFLDIRSPGLGDTAMYLCATSKGPVYEQYFGPGTRLTVT.

This chain links TRBV7-9 with TRBJ1-4; the D gene is possibly TRBD1 (5 bases). The V end lost 3 bases, the J end lost 8 bases, and 16 bases lay between the germline ends. This CDR3 spans 15 amino acids. Germline CDR1 and CDR2: SEHNR and FQNEAQ (reference sequence). The CDR3 protein is CASSFGVGGDEKLFF. CDR3 sequence (DNA): TGTGCCAGCAGCTTCGGTGTTGGGGGAGACGAAAAACTGTTTTTT.

V gene TRBV10-2 combines with J gene TRBJ2-1, with TRBD1 matching over 8 bases. V trimming: 6 bases; J trimming: 6 bases; junction bases outside the gene matches: 13. CDR3 length: 16 residues. Germline V gives CDR1 WSHSY, CDR2 SAAADI. CDR3 amino acids: CASSPGTGPTPNEQFF. Written as DNA, the CDR3 is TGCGCCAGCAGCCCCGGGACAGGACCCACCCCCAATGAGCAGTTCTTC.

In DNA, the CDR3 is TGTGCCACCAGTGATTTGGGCTATGGCTACACCTTC. Translation: CATSDLGYGYTF. This chain connects TRBV24-1 to TRBJ1-2; D remains unclear. CDR1 is KGHDR and CDR2 is SFDVKD in the germline V gene. The germline V and J ends were trimmed by 0 bases and 4 bases, with 2 bases remaining between them. This CDR3 spans 12 amino acids.

This clonotype was seen more than once but under ten times. The V gene is TRBV5-8, the J gene TRBJ1-5, with D unresolved. The CDR3 totals 16 residues. V was clipped by 0 bases and J by 0 bases, with 10 bases between them. Germline lookup yields CDR1 SGHTS and CDR2 YDEGEE. DNA for the CDR3: TGTGCCAGCAGCTTGGACGGACTTTATAGCAATCAGCCCCAGCATTTT. Amino acids: CASSLDGLYSNQPQHF.